The text below deals with one T cell receptor (beta chain). Its antigen is unidentified. This specimen belongs to a study of T cells after yellow fever vaccination. Whole-study context: SMART-Seq v4 Ultra Low Input served to prepare low-cell-number fractions.

Template switching with 5'RACE generated the TCR cDNA and added a universal primer site and UMIs. A single record per CDR3 protein comes from TCRdb applying MiXCR to the 5' RACE reads. This sample carries approximately 300,000 distinct CDR3 sequences, over 8.5% of them seen once, and the ten largest clones take 3% to 3.5%. Findings of the study overall: The booster saw the reappearance of most primary-vaccination clones (approximately 96% CD4, roughly 87% CD8).

Germline CDR1 and CDR2: MDHEN and SYDVKM. The CDR3 is made up of 17 amino acids. The V end was cut by 7 bases, the J end by 2 bases, with 23 bases between. V is TRBV28 and J is TRBJ1-2, with D perhaps matching TRBD1 (5 bases). The receptor was isolated from a man aged 18 to 29 who received the YFV17D yellow fever vaccine. The sequences come from CD4+ T cells sorted from PBMCs, collected 45 days after the yellow fever booster vaccination. CDR3 loop: CASTISGWGIINYGYTF. The CDR3 DNA follows: TGTGCCAGCACCATCTCGGGGTGGGGGATAATAAACTATGGCTACACCTTC.